This T cell receptor (beta chain) was sequenced during a study of glioma-infiltrating T cells. This clonotype has ten or more counts. Antigen unknown. The CDR3 totals 13 residues. Trimming removed 5 bases from V and 4 bases from J; junction bases left unmatched: 1. The germline V gene has CDR1 MNHEY and CDR2 SMNVEV (reference sequence). Study-wide points: Tissue-blood divergence was below expectation in non-neoplastic patients, above in gliomas. Only very few CDR3 sequences appeared in both tissue and blood.

The iRepertoire nested amplicon-rescue multiplex PCR amplified TCR alpha and beta CDR3s from RNA. Tissue mRNA or PBMC total RNA, roughly 100-400 ng, went into one-step reverse transcription and amplification. A single record per CDR3 protein comes from TCRdb applying MiXCR to the multiplex PCR reads. The table shows roughly 100,000 distinct CDR3 sequences, with 29% occurring only once. The rearrangement uses TRBV27 and TRBJ2-2, with 7 bases aligning to TRBD1. The source of this sequence is a human donor with low-grade glioma or glioblastoma, undergoing nonglioma brain surgery, or in good health (not recorded which). Sequencing used glioma tissue, nonneoplastic brain tissue, or PBMCs (not recorded which). CDR3 nucleotides: TGTGCCAGCAGTCGGGACAGCACCGGGGAGCTGTTTTTT. It codes for CASSRDSTGELFF.